This TCR beta chain was recovered during a study of shared clonotypes between healthy human individuals. As for the study in general: Contributing individuals were two females and three males aged 18 to 49.

Study-level findings and limits: It was anticipated that sequencing depth would influence how many clonotypes donors shared. Relative to memory subsets, naive subsets generally showed larger estimated richness.

Regarding this clone: Its antigen is not identified.

Cells designated naive CD8 were CD45RO-negative and were positively selected for CCR7, with terminally differentiated effector memory CD45RA+ cells excluded. This CDR3 is built from 12 residues. With 5 bases removed from V and 3 bases from J, the gap between germline ends came to 8 bases. The V gene's germline CDR1 is MNHEY and CDR2 SMNVEV (reference sequence). Study processing details: ImmunoSEQ gave junction-only sequences without quality scores, so filtering differed. Clones were read by immunoSEQ multiplex PCR, and TCRdb kept only the in-frame ones, dropping some. Clonal size and the V and J genes are those of that table, whereas D and trimming came from the DNA. The table includes about 2 million clones, about 95% detected once.

The genes are TRBV27 and TRBJ2-7; unclear D gene. The specimen was naive CD8+ T cells sorted from blood. The TCR originated in a man between 18 and 35 years old in good health. CDR3 DNA sequence: TGTGCCAGCAGTCCTGGACGCTACGAGCAGTACTTC. Amino acid sequence: CASSPGRYEQYF.